These T cell receptor beta chains were read from a single sample in a study of blood T cell repertoires in COVID-19. Only in-frame clones appear in the TCRdb table, and some are missing; sequencing was by immunoSEQ multiplex PCR. This sample has some 200,000 clones, with 65% to 85% found just once. The specimen was peripheral blood. These TCRs come from a woman aged 55-69 years with acute or convalescent COVID-19. CDR3s include the opening cysteine and the closing phenylalanine or tryptophan. Each record gives: V gene, J gene, D gene, clone size, CDR3 protein, CDR3 DNA. A D gene is named only where the DNA matches it firmly. Expanded clones get a size class; other rows say once, few or many, or leave the size out.

V: TRBV28
J: TRBJ1-2
D: NA
size: NA
CDR3: CASSLSGRSGYTF
DNA: TGTGCCAGCAGTTTGTCAGGGCGCAGCGGCTACACCTTC

V: TRBV7-8
J: TRBJ2-7
D: TRBD2
size: NA
CDR3: CASSPIAGSYEQYF
DNA: TGTGCCAGCAGCCCTATAGCGGGGTCCTACGAGCAGTACTTC

V: TRBV28
J: TRBJ1-1
D: NA
size: NA
CDR3: CASNRQVPILHTEAFF
DNA: TGTGCCAGCAATAGACAGGTTCCGATACTTCACACTGAAGCTTTCTTT

V: TRBV6-5
J: TRBJ2-7
D: NA
size: NA
CDR3: CASRIYPQETYEQYF
DNA: TGTGCCAGCAGAATATACCCCCAGGAAACCTACGAGCAGTACTTC

V: TRBV6-2/TRBV6-3
J: TRBJ2-1
D: TRBD2
size: NA
CDR3: CASTPVERGARDEQFF
DNA: TGTGCCAGCACCCCGGTGGAGCGGGGGGCTCGGGATGAGCAGTTCTTC

V: TRBV6-5
J: TRBJ2-7
D: TRBD2
size: NA
CDR3: CASSYSLAGGRYEQYF
DNA: TGTGCCAGCAGTTACTCGCTAGCGGGGGGTCGGTACGAGCAGTACTTC

V: TRBV12-3/TRBV12-4
J: TRBJ1-2
D: NA
size: few
CDR3: CASRKQGTGGYTF
DNA: TGTGCCAGCAGAAAGCAGGGTACGGGTGGCTACACCTTC

V: TRBV4-2
J: TRBJ2-3
D: NA
size: NA
CDR3: CASSQELANTQYF
DNA: TGTGCCAGCAGCCAAGAACTAGCAAACACGCAGTATTTT

V: TRBV5-6
J: TRBJ2-1
D: NA
size: NA
CDR3: CASSLIASSYNEQFF
DNA: TGTGCCAGCAGCTTGATAGCGAGCTCCTACAATGAGCAGTTCTTC

V: TRBV7-2
J: TRBJ1-4
D: TRBD1
size: NA
CDR3: CASSRDRVATNEKLFF
DNA: TGTGCCAGCAGCCGTGACAGGGTTGCAACTAATGAAAAACTGTTTTTT

V: TRBV18
J: TRBJ2-7
D: NA
size: few
CDR3: CASSSDYSYEQYF
DNA: TGTGCCAGCTCATCTGACTACTCCTACGAGCAGTACTTC

V: TRBV4-1
J: TRBJ2-7
D: NA
size: NA
CDR3: CASSQAGQTSSYEQYF
DNA: TGCGCCAGCAGCCAAGCTGGGCAGACGAGCTCCTACGAGCAGTACTTC

V: TRBV11-2
J: TRBJ1-1
D: NA
size: few
CDR3: CASSLAVFTEAFF
DNA: TGTGCCAGCAGCTTAGCAGTTTTCACTGAAGCTTTCTTT

V: TRBV6-5
J: TRBJ1-2
D: NA
size: NA
CDR3: CASRDGQDGYTF
DNA: TGTGCCAGCAGGGACGGACAAGATGGCTACACCTTC

V: TRBV7-2
J: TRBJ1-1
D: NA
size: NA
CDR3: CASSFQGAGTEAFF
DNA: TGTGCCAGCAGCTTCCAAGGGGCTGGCACTGAAGCTTTCTTT

V: TRBV7-8
J: TRBJ2-1
D: TRBD2
size: NA
CDR3: CASSSPGVAGGLSSYNEQFF
DNA: TGTGCCAGCAGCTCCCCTGGAGTAGCGGGGGGGTTGAGCTCCTACAATGAGCAGTTCTTC

V: TRBV3-1/TRBV3-2
J: TRBJ1-6
D: NA
size: NA
CDR3: CASSQDTTWSPLHF
DNA: TGTGCCAGCAGCCAAGATACGACTTGGTCACCCCTCCACTTT

V: TRBV7-7
J: TRBJ2-1
D: NA
size: NA
CDR3: CASSLAYGGHNEQFF
DNA: TGTGCTAGCAGCTTAGCGTACGGGGGTCACAATGAGCAGTTCTTC

V: TRBV30
J: TRBJ1-2
D: TRBD1
size: NA
CDR3: CAWSKTGGSNGYTF
DNA: TGTGCCTGGAGTAAGACAGGGGGCTCGAACGGCTACACCTTC

V: TRBV7-2
J: TRBJ2-3
D: NA
size: NA
CDR3: CASSSFLGAADTQYF
DNA: TGTGCCAGCAGCTCATTCTTAGGGGCTGCAGATACGCAGTATTTT

V: TRBV30
J: TRBJ1-1
D: NA
size: few
CDR3: CAWSVAGSAEAFF
DNA: TGTGCCTGGAGTGTAGCGGGGTCTGCTGAAGCTTTCTTT

V: TRBV18
J: TRBJ1-6
D: TRBD1
size: NA
CDR3: CASSSRDRGTTPSPLHF
DNA: TGTGCCAGCTCAAGCAGGGACAGGGGGACCACGCCTTCACCCCTCCACTTT

V: TRBV5-1
J: TRBJ2-3
D: TRBD2
size: NA
CDR3: CASSLTSGTDTQYF
DNA: TGCGCCAGCAGCCTAACTAGCGGCACAGATACGCAGTATTTT

V: TRBV4-3
J: TRBJ1-4
D: TRBD1
size: NA
CDR3: CASSLRQGIYNEKLFF
DNA: TGCGCCAGCAGCCTTCGACAGGGCATTTATAATGAAAAACTGTTTTTT

V: TRBV2
J: TRBJ2-3
D: TRBD2
size: NA
CDR3: CATSGVGGVTDTQYF
DNA: TGTGCCACGAGTGGCGTTGGGGGGGTCACAGATACGCAGTATTTT

V: TRBV30
J: TRBJ2-7
D: TRBD2
size: NA
CDR3: CAWSRGGFEQYF
DNA: TGTGCCTGGAGTAGGGGAGGGTTCGAGCAGTACTTC

V: TRBV4-2
J: TRBJ1-1
D: TRBD1
size: NA
CDR3: CASSQATPGTGLGNTEAFF
DNA: TGTGCCAGCAGCCAAGCTACCCCCGGGACAGGGTTAGGGAACACTGAAGCTTTCTTT

V: TRBV5-1
J: TRBJ2-3
D: TRBD2
size: NA
CDR3: CASSTTGTSGDTQYF
DNA: TGCGCCAGCAGCACAACCGGGACTAGCGGAGATACGCAGTATTTT

V: TRBV5-5
J: TRBJ1-2
D: NA
size: few
CDR3: CASSLGWSYGYTF
DNA: TGTGCCAGCAGCTTGGGGTGGAGCTATGGCTACACCTTC

V: TRBV9
J: TRBJ2-3
D: TRBD2
size: few
CDR3: CASSVAPTSGGSTDTQYF
DNA: TGTGCCAGCAGCGTAGCCCCGACTAGCGGGGGGTCCACAGATACGCAGTATTTT

V: TRBV5-4
J: TRBJ1-4
D: TRBD1
size: NA
CDR3: CASSRTGEKLFF
DNA: TGTGCCAGCAGCAGGACAGGAGAAAAACTGTTTTTT

V: TRBV7-2
J: TRBJ2-2
D: NA
size: NA
CDR3: CASSSIRELFF
DNA: TGTGCCAGCAGCTCTATCCGGGAGCTGTTTTTT

V: TRBV29-1
J: TRBJ1-1
D: NA
size: NA
CDR3: CSVESGLPNTEAFF
DNA: TGCAGCGTTGAATCAGGTTTGCCGAACACTGAAGCTTTCTTT

V: TRBV24-1
J: TRBJ1-1
D: NA
size: NA
CDR3: CATSDPQFGEAFF
DNA: TGTGCCACCAGTGATCCACAGTTCGGCGAAGCTTTCTTT

V: TRBV4-2
J: TRBJ1-2
D: TRBD1
size: NA
CDR3: CASSQVDRGIDGYTF
DNA: TGTGCCAGCAGCCAAGTCGACAGGGGAATCGATGGCTACACCTTC

V: TRBV28
J: TRBJ1-6
D: NA
size: NA
CDR3: CASSSPRSQNSPLHF
DNA: TGTGCCAGCAGTTCCCCCAGATCGCAGAATTCACCCCTCCACTTT

V: TRBV4-1
J: TRBJ1-4
D: NA
size: few
CDR3: CASSQEWSTRNEKLFF
DNA: TGCGCCAGCAGCCAAGAATGGAGTACGCGAAATGAAAAACTGTTTTTT

V: TRBV2
J: TRBJ2-6
D: NA
size: NA
CDR3: CASSEGVSGANVLTF
DNA: TGTGCCAGCAGTGAAGGCGTCTCTGGGGCCAACGTCCTGACTTTC

V: TRBV7-2
J: TRBJ1-6
D: NA
size: NA
CDR3: CASSILGQGNSPLHF
DNA: TGTGCCAGCAGCATACTTGGACAAGGGAATTCACCCCTCCACTTT

V: TRBV10-3
J: TRBJ2-2
D: TRBD2
size: NA
CDR3: CAISESVVTGGNTGELFF
DNA: TGTGCCATCAGTGAGTCTGTGGTGACGGGGGGGAACACCGGGGAGCTGTTTTTT

V: TRBV14
J: TRBJ1-2
D: TRBD1
size: NA
CDR3: CASSRDRGDFGYTF
DNA: TGTGCCAGCAGCCGAGACAGGGGAGACTTTGGCTACACCTTC

V: TRBV25-1
J: TRBJ1-4
D: NA
size: NA
CDR3: CASSGNSRGEKLFF
DNA: TGTGCCAGCAGTGGTAACAGTCGTGGCGAAAAACTGTTTTTT

V: TRBV5-5
J: TRBJ2-1
D: TRBD1
size: few
CDR3: CASSPGQGLKNEQFF
DNA: TGTGCCAGCAGCCCCGGACAGGGATTGAAAAATGAGCAGTTCTTC

V: TRBV7-9
J: TRBJ2-7
D: TRBD1
size: NA
CDR3: CASSLGQTTYEQYF
DNA: TGTGCCAGCAGCTTGGGACAGACTACCTACGAGCAGTACTTC

V: TRBV19
J: TRBJ1-1
D: TRBD1
size: NA
CDR3: CASSIDRGPGTEAFF
DNA: TGTGCCAGTAGTATAGACAGGGGGCCTGGCACTGAAGCTTTCTTT

V: TRBV6-2/TRBV6-3
J: TRBJ1-5
D: NA
size: NA
CDR3: CASTPQGSVQPQHF
DNA: TGTGCCAGCACCCCACAGGGCTCGGTTCAGCCCCAGCATTTT

V: TRBV30
J: TRBJ1-5
D: NA
size: once
CDR3: CAWSVQGAQPQHF
DNA: TGTGCCTGGAGTGTACAGGGAGCCCAGCCCCAGCATTTT

V: TRBV5-4
J: TRBJ2-1
D: TRBD1
size: NA
CDR3: CASSRRDRFYNEQFF
DNA: TGTGCCAGCAGCCGAAGGGACAGATTTTACAATGAGCAGTTCTTC